These T cell receptor beta chains were read from a single sample in a study of identical twins. A single record per CDR3 protein comes from TCRdb applying MiXCR to the 5' RACE reads. The data contain just over 450,000 distinct CDR3 sequences, more than 13% of them singletons. These data were also reused for a study on yellow fever vaccine responses in identical twins.

Sequencing input: CD4+ T cells sorted from blood. The source of these receptors is a young woman in good health. Both conserved end residues are part of each CDR3. D genes are given only for firm matches. Clone size is not always given. Where it is, it says once, few, many or a class for expanded clones.

-,TRBD2,TRBJ2-1,TRBV10-1,TGCGCCAGCAGCGGGACTAGCGGGACCTTATGGAATGAGCAGTTCTTC,CASSGTSGTLWNEQFF
-,-,TRBJ2-1,TRBV10-3,TGTGCCATCAGTGAGTCAAAACCGGGACTCCTCTCCTACAATGAGCAGTTCTTC,CAISESKPGLLSYNEQFF
few,TRBD1,TRBJ1-6,TRBV27,TGTGCCAGCAGTTTAGGACAGGGGATTTCACCCCTCCACTTT,CASSLGQGISPLHF
few,-,TRBJ2-5,TRBV5-1,TGCGCCAGCAGCTTAGAATCAGGGGTGGGAGAGACCCAGTACTTC,CASSLESGVGETQYF
once,TRBD2,TRBJ2-7,TRBV20-1,TGCAGTGCTAGTGGGGGGGGGGCCTACGAGCAGTACTTC,CSASGGGAYEQYF
-,-,TRBJ2-5,TRBV20-1,TGCAGTGTCCTCCTTTCCGGGAGTGGGCAAGAGACCCAGTACTTC,CSVLLSGSGQETQYF
few,TRBD1,TRBJ2-1,TRBV7-9,TGTGCCAGCAGCTTAGGGGACAGGAGATACAATGAGCAGTTCTTC,CASSLGDRRYNEQFF
few,TRBD1,TRBJ2-3,TRBV3-1,TGTGCCAGCAGCCAATGGACAGGGGGACCAGATACGCAGTATTTT,CASSQWTGGPDTQYF
-,-,TRBJ2-1,TRBV12-3/TRBV12-4,TGTGCCAGCAGTTTAGGCGGGGGCGGCGATGAGCAGTTCTTC,CASSLGGGGDEQFF
-,-,TRBJ2-6,TRBV11-1,TGTGCCAGCAGCCCGCGGGGGCTCATCAGTTCTGGGGCCAACGTCCTGACTTTC,CASSPRGLISSGANVLTF
-,TRBD2,TRBJ2-7,TRBV6-5,TGTGCCAGCAGTTCTTTCCGGACTAGCGGGAGAGGTTACGAGCAGTACTTC,CASSSFRTSGRGYEQYF
few,TRBD1,TRBJ2-5,TRBV7-2,TGTGCCAGCAGCTTAGTACAGGGGGCTGGAGAGACCCAGTACTTC,CASSLVQGAGETQYF
few,TRBD1,TRBJ2-5,TRBV28,TGTGCCAGCAGTTTGGGAGGGACAGGGTTCCAAGAGACCCAGTACTTC,CASSLGGTGFQETQYF
-,TRBD2,TRBJ2-7,TRBV5-6,TGTGCCAGCAGCGGGCTTAAACTAGCGGTCTACGAGCAGTACTTC,CASSGLKLAVYEQYF
-,-,TRBJ1-1,TRBV20-1,TGCAGTGCTAAAACAGGGACCACTGAAGCTTTCTTT,CSAKTGTTEAFF
-,-,TRBJ2-3,TRBV6-1,TGTGCCAGCAGTGCAACAGGGGAGGGGACGCAGTATTTT,CASSATGEGTQYF
-,-,TRBJ2-3,TRBV9,TGTGCCAGCAGCCCCCTCCCACCAGATACGCAGTATTTT,CASSPLPPDTQYF
-,-,TRBJ2-3,TRBV20-1,TGCAGTGCTAGAGATCCAAGAGCGGGAGATACGCAGTATTTT,CSARDPRAGDTQYF
few,TRBD2,TRBJ2-7,TRBV6-2/TRBV6-3,TGTGCCAGCAGTTACTTTAATCGGGCTCGACTAGCGGGAGGTCTCTACGAGCAGTACTTC,CASSYFNRARLAGGLYEQYF
few,-,TRBJ1-4,TRBV20-1,TGCAGTGCCGAAGTTGGGGCACGGGAAAAACTGTTTTTT,CSAEVGAREKLFF
many,TRBD2,TRBJ2-1,TRBV29-1,TGCAGCGTTGTAGGGGCGGGAGGGCCGAGCAGGGCCTACAATGAGCAGTTCTTC,CSVVGAGGPSRAYNEQFF
few,-,TRBJ2-3,TRBV25-1,TGTGCCAGCACAGACGGGGGCGACCCCACGCAGTATTTT,CASTDGGDPTQYF
-,-,TRBJ2-2,TRBV19,TGTGCCAGTAGTTCCCCTGCGAGACTTGGATTGGGCACCGGGGAGCTGTTTTTT,CASSSPARLGLGTGELFF
few,TRBD1,TRBJ2-5,TRBV7-9,TGTGCCAGCAGCCCACCGGGACAGGGGAGCCAAGAGACCCAGTACTTC,CASSPPGQGSQETQYF
-,-,TRBJ2-1,TRBV7-9,TGTGCCAGCAGCACCTCCCTAGGTAATGAGCAGTTCTTC,CASSTSLGNEQFF
-,TRBD1,TRBJ2-5,TRBV4-3,TGCGCCAGCAGCCAAGACCAGGGACAGGGGGCGAAGACCCAGTACTTC,CASSQDQGQGAKTQYF
-,-,TRBJ2-1,TRBV5-1,TGCGCCAGCAGCCCCAGGAGGGCAAATTATGGGAATGAGCAGTTCTTC,CASSPRRANYGNEQFF
few,TRBD2,TRBJ2-5,TRBV9,TGTGCCACGAAGAGCGGGAGACATTGGGAGACCCAGTACTTC,CATKSGRHWETQYF
few,-,TRBJ1-1,TRBV6-5,TGTGCCAGCAGTTACTCAACAGGCCGAAACACTGAAGCTTTCTTT,CASSYSTGRNTEAFF
-,-,TRBJ2-1,TRBV2,TGTGCCATCAGTTTAAATTCCCCTAAGGGGGGAAGACCCGAGCAGTTCTTC,CAISLNSPKGGRPEQFF
few,-,TRBJ2-7,TRBV19,TGTGCCAGTAGTACTTTGGACAGTTCCTACGAGCAGTACTTC,CASSTLDSSYEQYF
once,-,TRBJ2-5,TRBV20-1,TGCAGTGCCGTCGGAGGCGCCCGGGAGACCCAGTACTTC,CSAVGGARETQYF
few,-,TRBJ2-1,TRBV7-9,TGTGCCAGCAGCGCCTCCCAGGAGCAGTTCTTC,CASSASQEQFF
-,-,TRBJ1-1,TRBV7-2,TGTGCCAGCAGCTTAGGGACACTGAAAGCTTTCTTT,CASSLGTLKAFF
few,-,TRBJ2-2,TRBV20-1,TGCAGTGCTAGAATACAGACGAACACCGGGGAGCTGTTTTTT,CSARIQTNTGELFF
-,-,TRBJ2-1,TRBV20-1,TGCAGTGCTAACCGAGGGGGTCCTTTCTACAATGAGCAGTTCTTC,CSANRGGPFYNEQFF
-,-,TRBJ2-3,TRBV20-1,TGCAGTGCTTTGAGGAATACACAGGCTACGCAGTATTTT,CSALRNTQATQYF
few,-,TRBJ1-1,TRBV3-1,TGTGCCAGCAGCCCCATATCAAGTCGGGGGGCAGGCACTGAAGCTTTCTTT,CASSPISSRGAGTEAFF
-,-,TRBJ2-3,TRBV29-1,TGCAGCCCTCGGGTGCTGGCAGATACGCAGTATTTT,CSPRVLADTQYF
-,-,TRBJ2-3,TRBV6-1,TGTGCCAGCAGTCCGGACGTCTTCCAGTCAGATACGCAGTATTTT,CASSPDVFQSDTQYF
few,-,TRBJ2-1,TRBV5-1,TGCGCCAGCTGCGAAGGGATTAGCTCCTACAATGAGCAGTTCTTC,CASCEGISSYNEQFF
few,-,TRBJ1-4,TRBV24-1,TGTGCCACCAGTGATCCATACAGCGAAAAACTGTTTTTT,CATSDPYSEKLFF
-,-,TRBJ1-1,TRBV12-3/TRBV12-4,TGTGCCAGCAGTTTCTCGGGTGGAACTGAAGCTTTCTTT,CASSFSGGTEAFF
-,-,TRBJ2-7,TRBV5-1,TGCGCCAGCAGCTTGGGGATTATCTACGAGCAGTACTTC,CASSLGIIYEQYF
few,-,TRBJ2-1,TRBV9,TGTGCCAGCAGCGTTGATGAGGGGGGAAACAATGAGCAGTTCTTC,CASSVDEGGNNEQFF
few,TRBD2,TRBJ2-2,TRBV6-1,TGTGCCAGCAGTGAACGGGGGGAGAGGGAGCTGTTTTTT,CASSERGERELFF
-,TRBD2,TRBJ2-5,TRBV12-3/TRBV12-4,TGTGCCAGCAGTACATGGGTCGGGGGGACCTACCAAGAGACCCAGTACTTC,CASSTWVGGTYQETQYF
-,TRBD1,TRBJ2-7,TRBV28,TGTGCCAGCAGCACCGTACCCGGGACAGGGTTCACCTACGAGCAGTACTTC,CASSTVPGTGFTYEQYF